This T cell receptor beta chain was captured by sequencing in a study of human T cells and chemical hapten exposure. This clonotype was detected a few times. TCRdb re-derived calls from the RACE reads in MiXCR, one entry per CDR3 protein. The sample holds around 300,000 distinct CDR3 sequences; around 7% are singletons and the top ten take 1.2%. Time point reported: pre-sensitization, week 0. Treatment of the sample: therapeutic diphenylcyclopropenone sensitization with weekly scalp DPC. The CDR3 is 13 amino acids. Germline loops: CDR1 MNHNY, CDR2 SVGAGI (reference sequence). V lost 0 bases to trimming and J lost 8 bases, with 7 bases between them.

The source material was whole blood, sampled in connection with sensitization to the hapten diphenylcyclopropenone (DPC). The source of this sequence is a man younger than 30 with alopecia areata. Some clones in this sample may be carry-over from other donors' samples. The chain recombines TRBV6-6 with TRBJ1-4; the D is unclear. The CDR3 nucleotides are TGTGCCAGCAGTTACTCTAGCGGGGAAAAACTGTTTTTT. Translation gives CASSYSSGEKLFF.